The clone carrying this T cell receptor (beta chain) was seen repeatedly, ten times or more. Its matching antigen is unknown. One end of the junction is discordant with germline, which a read error may explain. This record comes from a study of cytotoxic CD8 clonotypes in ibrutinib-treated CLL. Findings of the study overall: Under therapy, public clonotypes either contracted or stayed stable, and they were uncommon. Sustained-remission and progressing patients had unequal sampling times.

This table comes from immunoSEQ multiplex PCR, and its TCRdb copy is limited to in-frame clones, with some not included. Among about 57,000 clones listed, 45% to 70% were seen once. The CDR3 has 13 amino acids. Germline V gene sequence: CDR1 MNHEY, CDR2 SVGAGI. The source of this sequence is a human donor with chronic lymphocytic leukemia. V usage is TRBV6-5 and J usage is TRBJ2-7; D is uncertain. The sequencing used PBMCs, collected after 24 months of ibrutinib treatment. CDR3 sequence (DNA): TGTGCCAGCACCTCCGACCAAAAGTACGAGCAGTGCTTC. Translation: CASTSDQKYEQCF.